The rows below give T cell receptor beta chains drawn from one sample of a study of T cell repertoires in cytomegalovirus infection. TCRdb processed the reads anew with MiXCR; each CDR3 protein has one entry. Of fewer than 300,000 distinct CDR3 sequences listed, roughly 23% are singletons. Sequencing was performed on PBMCs. The receptor set was obtained from a human donor in good health (CMV status not recorded). Some clones in this sample may be carry-over from other donors' samples. Each CDR3 is given without its conserved first and last residue. D genes are given only for firm matches.

>TRBV7-2|TRBJ2-1|.
ASSLDPNNEQF
>TRBV5-5|TRBJ2-3|TRBD2
ASSLAVAGGGDTQY
>TRBV7-2|TRBJ2-1|.
ASSFRRGTYNEQF
>TRBV19|TRBJ2-1|TRBD2
ATSIGGGVDEQF
>TRBV10-3|TRBJ2-3|TRBD2
AISGTSGGSTDTQY
>TRBV6-5|TRBJ2-5|.
ASQADHPPETQY
>TRBV6-2/TRBV6-3|TRBJ2-1|TRBD2
ASKILAGAQSSYNEQF
>TRBV7-2|TRBJ2-3|TRBD2
ASSSGAGGPVADTQY
>TRBV28|TRBJ2-4|TRBD1
ASTRTRGQGFIQY
>TRBV11-2|TRBJ2-1|.
ASSLPLTHEQF
>TRBV6-2/TRBV6-3|TRBJ2-6|TRBD1
ASSPGQGPVRANVLT
>TRBV7-4|TRBJ2-2|TRBD1
ASSLGQGAGGELF
>TRBV6-1|TRBJ2-3|.
VSSRATSTDTQY
>TRBV7-2|TRBJ2-7|TRBD2
ASSPLAGGYVEQY
>TRBV15|TRBJ2-5|TRBD2
ATSKLAGYQETQY
>TRBV3-1|TRBJ1-1|.
ASSHRTDIPEAF
>TRBV28|TRBJ2-1|TRBD2
ASRSHSGSTYNEQF
>TRBV19|TRBJ2-1|TRBD1
ASSIVRDSPSSYNEQF
>TRBV7-9|TRBJ2-3|.
ASSYVGRHDTQY
>TRBV7-8|TRBJ2-1|.
ASSQGMGSYNEQF
>TRBV11-3|TRBJ2-1|.
ASSLDGAAPIEQF
>TRBV11-2|TRBJ1-1|.
ASSLVMRSEAF
>TRBV7-6|TRBJ2-4|.
ASSSDRKNIQY
>TRBV28|TRBJ2-1|.
ASSLGTAHNEQF
>TRBV11-2|TRBJ2-7|.
ASSWGGADYEQY
>TRBV20-1|TRBJ2-1|TRBD2
SALGAGPYNEQF
>TRBV6-6|TRBJ2-7|TRBD1
ASNSGQGYGYEQY
>TRBV30|TRBJ2-4|TRBD1
AWRDHRGLAKNIQY
>TRBV20-1|TRBJ1-2|.
SARKPGNYGYT
>TRBV7-9|TRBJ1-2|.
ASSLELNYGYT
>TRBV27|TRBJ1-5|.
ASRPSQGISNQPQH
>TRBV11-2|TRBJ2-3|.
ASSHPSTDTQY
>TRBV28|TRBJ1-4|TRBD1
ASSPPSQGFNEKLF
>TRBV7-4|TRBJ2-1|TRBD2
ASSLQTGRPFNEQF
>TRBV24-1|TRBJ2-5|.
ATSERDYQETQY
>TRBV2|TRBJ2-1|TRBD2
ASSGTSGVNEQF
>TRBV7-2|TRBJ1-5|.
ASSLARGGPQH
>TRBV14|TRBJ2-1|TRBD2
ASSQGMGLAVVYNEQF
>TRBV5-1|TRBJ1-1|.
ASSLTSGVTEAF
>TRBV6-2/TRBV6-3|TRBJ2-3|.
ASAVRADTQY
>TRBV20-1|TRBJ2-1|TRBD2
SASSGLALIYNEQF
>TRBV5-4|TRBJ2-7|.
ASAPVRGGVLTYEQY
>TRBV6-2/TRBV6-3|TRBJ2-7|.
ASSYSAVSSYEQY
>TRBV10-3|TRBJ2-3|.
AISEGRGPTDTQY
>TRBV20-1|TRBJ2-1|TRBD2
SARTLGTSGDNEQF
>TRBV10-3|TRBJ2-7|.
AISEGEWAGEQY
>TRBV6-2/TRBV6-3|TRBJ2-3|.
ASSYSRRSSTDTQY
>TRBV11-3|TRBJ2-3|TRBD2
ASSLGSGGTDTQY
>TRBV7-3|TRBJ1-1|.
ASSLRLDTEAF
>TRBV7-2|TRBJ2-7|.
ASSYGSYEQY
>TRBV11-2|TRBJ1-1|.
ASGMVAGRAWNTEAF
>TRBV29-1|TRBJ2-5|.
SVSVGRGETQY
>TRBV20-1|TRBJ2-1|.
SAQYNEQF
>TRBV9|TRBJ2-7|TRBD2
ASSVRGGGASGGSYEQY
>TRBV28|TRBJ2-3|.
ASSPGTRTDTQY